Listed below are T cell receptor beta chains from one sample, sequenced in a study of beta chain features in type 1 diabetes. Profiling relied on immunoSEQ multiplex PCR, and the TCRdb table lists in-frame clones only, not all of them. The data contain about 330,000 clones, 9.5% to 11% of them seen just once; the ten biggest clones take up more than 0.015%. Sequencing input: naive CD4+ T cells from blood. These receptors came from a woman aged 25 to 39 in good health. The CDR3 runs from the conserved cysteine through the conserved F or W. The D gene is left open where the match is weak. Rows give clone size only sometimes, using once, few, many, or a class for an expanded clone.

J gene,D gene,CDR3 length,clone size,V gene,CDR3 DNA,CDR3 protein
TRBJ2-1,NA,15,few,TRBV5-4,TGTGCCAGCAGCTTGGGTAGGACAGACTTCAATGAGCAGTTCTTC,CASSLGRTDFNEQFF
TRBJ2-5,NA,13,NA,TRBV18,TGTGCCAGCACAACCAGGGACCAAGAGACCCAGTACTTC,CASTTRDQETQYF
TRBJ2-2,NA,16,few,TRBV15,TGTGCCACCAGCAGAGATATGAGGGTTTATTCCGGGGAGCTGTTTTTT,CATSRDMRVYSGELFF
TRBJ2-7,TRBD2,15,few,TRBV7-9,TGTGCCAGCAGCTTGTCGGGACTAGCGGGAGACGAGCAGTACTTC,CASSLSGLAGDEQYF
TRBJ2-5,TRBD2,16,few,TRBV7-3,TGTGCCAGCAGCCCTGGACTAGCGGGAGGTCTGGAGACCCAGTACTTC,CASSPGLAGGLETQYF
TRBJ2-3,TRBD1,15,few,TRBV7-2,TGTGCCAGCACCTTGACAGGGGTAGGCACAGATACGCAGTATTTT,CASTLTGVGTDTQYF
TRBJ2-7,NA,14,few,TRBV28,TGTGCCAGCAGTTTACCAACAGGAGTGGTTGAGCAGTACTTC,CASSLPTGVVEQYF
TRBJ2-7,TRBD1,12,NA,TRBV28,TGTGCCAGCAGTTTACCCCCGGGACAGGGGTACTTC,CASSLPPGQGYF
TRBJ2-1,TRBD2,18,NA,TRBV27,TGTGCCAGCACCCTTCGGGTACTAGCGGGAGGGCCGGGGAATGAGCAGTTCTTC,CASTLRVLAGGPGNEQFF
TRBJ1-2,NA,16,NA,TRBV4-3,TGCGCCAGCAGCCAAGATCCGGCGGCATCTAACTATGGCTACACCTTC,CASSQDPAASNYGYTF
TRBJ2-7,NA,14,few,TRBV30,TGTGCCTGGAGTGTACAGGAGGGTCCCTACGAGCAGTACTTC,CAWSVQEGPYEQYF
TRBJ2-5,NA,14,NA,TRBV18,TGTGCCAGCTCACCACCGTCCCTCCAAGAGACCCAGTACTTC,CASSPPSLQETQYF
TRBJ1-1,NA,13,few,TRBV18,TGTGCCAGCGCCGACAATATGAACACTGAAGCTTTCTTT,CASADNMNTEAFF
TRBJ2-5,NA,14,few,TRBV5-1,TGCGCCAGCAGCTTGTTCGCCAGTGGAGAGACCCAGTACTTC,CASSLFASGETQYF
TRBJ2-7,TRBD1,13,NA,TRBV18,TGTGCCAGCTCACTAGGGACAGCCTACGAGCAGTACTTC,CASSLGTAYEQYF
TRBJ2-5,NA,15,NA,TRBV15,TGTGCCACCAGCAGAGATCTGCCCGGGAAAGAGACCCAGTACTTC,CATSRDLPGKETQYF
TRBJ2-4,TRBD2,20,few,TRBV4-3,TGCGCCAGCAGCCAAGACCCCGGGACTAGCGGGAGCTGGGGGCAAAACATTCAGTACTTC,CASSQDPGTSGSWGQNIQYF
TRBJ1-5,NA,15,NA,TRBV2,TGTGCCAGCAGCCGACTGATGAATAGCAATCAGCCCCAGCATTTT,CASSRLMNSNQPQHF
TRBJ2-1,TRBD1,16,few,TRBV5-1,TGCGCCAGCAGCGTTGACAGGGTGGGAACCTACAATGAGCAGTTCTTC,CASSVDRVGTYNEQFF
TRBJ1-2,NA,11,once,TRBV28,TGTGCCAGCACACAGGGCTTTGGCTACACCTTC,CASTQGFGYTF
TRBJ2-1,TRBD2,17,NA,TRBV4-1,TGCGCCAGCGCTGGAGCCAGCGGGAGAACGCCCTACAATGAGCAGTTCTTC,CASAGASGRTPYNEQFF
TRBJ2-7,TRBD2,16,NA,TRBV7-3,TGTGCCAGCAGCTCCATGGGTTCTAGCGGGAAGGACGAGCAGTACTTC,CASSSMGSSGKDEQYF
TRBJ2-5,NA,13,few,TRBV9,TGTGCCAGCAGCTTACGAGGAGACTCTGTTTCCAACTTC,CASSLRGDSVSNF
TRBJ2-2,NA,16,NA,TRBV28,TGTGCCAGCAGTTTTTCGTCGGCGGGGTCCGTCGGGGAGCTGTTTTTT,CASSFSSAGSVGELFF
TRBJ1-2,NA,15,NA,TRBV2,TGTGCCAGCAGTACCGGGACATCCGAAGGTCATGGCTACACCTTC,CASSTGTSEGHGYTF
TRBJ2-5,TRBD2,18,NA,TRBV7-3,TGTGCCAGCAGCTTAAGAGGGGAGCTAGCGGGAGCTCAAGAGACCCAGTACTTC,CASSLRGELAGAQETQYF
TRBJ2-1,TRBD2,15,NA,TRBV25-1,TGTGCCAGCAGTGAATGGGCTAGCGGGAGTCGAGAGCAGTTCTTC,CASSEWASGSREQFF
TRBJ2-3,NA,16,NA,TRBV2,TGTGCCACCTCCCGGGACTCGGGGGACCCCACAGATACGCAGTATTTT,CATSRDSGDPTDTQYF